The 25 T cell receptor beta chains below come from one sample, sequenced in a study of blood T cell repertoires in COVID-19. Libraries were prepared by immunoSEQ multiplex PCR; TCRdb keeps only in-frame clonotypes and omits some of them. The sample contains 140,000 or so clones, 85% to 90% of which appear only once. The specimen was peripheral blood. The origin of the receptors is a woman of 80 years or more with acute or convalescent COVID-19.

The chain joins TRBV7-2 to TRBJ1-2, with a possible D match to TRBD1 (6 bases). V was cut by 1 base and J by 8 bases, with 17 bases left in between. This CDR3 comprises 15 residues. Germline-derived CDR1 and CDR2 are SGHTA and FQGNSA. CDR3 residues: CASSLEVSGVKGYTF. CDR3 in DNA: TGTGCCAGCAGCTTAGAGGTTTCAGGGGTGAAAGGCTACACCTTC.

This sequence joins TRBV6-1 and TRBJ1-2; tentatively, D is TRBD1 (5 bases). The CDR3 consists of 13 residues. V was cut by 2 bases and J by 4 bases, with 8 bases left in between. The germline V gene has CDR1 MNHNS and CDR2 SASEGT. The CDR3 nucleotides read TGTGCCAGCAGTGAACAGGGTAGCTATGGCTACACCTTC. Translated, it gives CASSEQGSYGYTF.

This clone was detected once. The rearrangement joins TRBV18 to TRBJ1-4, with 7 bases aligning to TRBD1. The CDR3 consists of 16 residues. V lost 2 bases to trimming and J lost 7 bases; unmatched junction nucleotides: 10. Germline V gene sequence: CDR1 KGHSH, CDR2 LQKENI. CDR3 region: CASSPVTRTGSEKLFF. The CDR3 DNA reads as TGTGCCAGCTCACCAGTGACCCGGACAGGAAGTGAAAAACTGTTTTTT.

This clone turned up a few times. The rearrangement joins TRBV5-1 to TRBJ2-3; 9 nucleotides line up with TRBD1. Germline V gene lookup returns CDR1 SGHRS and CDR2 YFSETQ. The CDR3 sequence is 14 residues long. With 2 bases clipped from V and 5 bases from J, the junction kept 3 bases outside the gene matches. In DNA form, the CDR3 reads TGCGCCAGCAGCTTACAGGGGGCGAAAGATACGCAGTATTTT. It yields the protein CASSLQGAKDTQYF.

The gene calls are TRBV12-5 and TRBJ1-1, with 7 bases matching TRBD1. CDR1 and CDR2 from the germline V gene are LGHNT and FRNRAP. Trimming cost V 3 bases and J 3 bases; bases outside gene matches: 1. CDR3 size: 13 residues. CDR3 residues: CASGFTGDTEAFF. The CDR3 region has the DNA TGTGCTAGTGGTTTTACAGGGGACACTGAAGCTTTCTTT.

The chain combines TRBV5-4 with TRBJ2-1; TRBD2 agrees at 7 bases. V lost 1 base, J lost 3 bases, and 4 bases stayed unmatched. CDR3 length equals 15 residues. Germline V lookup: CDR1 SGHNT, CDR2 YYREEE (reference sequence). The CDR3 reads CASSLSGLDYNEQFF. The CDR3 DNA is TGTGCCAGCAGCTTGTCCGGACTAGACTACAATGAGCAGTTCTTC.

This rearrangement joins TRBV5-1 to TRBJ1-1, with D tentatively TRBD1 (5 bases). CDR1 and CDR2 (germline): SGHRS, YFSETQ. The V gene lost 3 bases and the J gene lost 5 bases, with 14 bases spanning the gap. This CDR3 region has 14 residues. The CDR3 DNA reads TGCGCCAGCAGCTCCCTCACAGGTGGTACTGAAGCTTTCTTT. Its protein product is CASSSLTGGTEAFF. The variable domain in full, with the rest retrieved from reference TRBV5-1 and TRBJ1-1, is KAGVTQTPRYLIKTRGQQVTLSCSPISGHRSVSWYQQTPGQGLQFLFEYFSETQRNKGNFPGRFSGRQFSNSRSEMNVSTLELGDSALYLCASSSLTGGTEAFFGQGTRLTVV.

The chain carries TRBV6-5 and TRBJ2-2, with D hard to call. CDR3 length: 14 amino acids. Germline V gene lookup returns CDR1 MNHEY and CDR2 SVGAGI. Trimming left V 2 bases short and J 6 bases short, with 10 bases between. CDR3 in DNA: TGTGCCAGCAGTTACAACCGAGTACCCGGGGAGCTGTTTTTT. It specifies CASSYNRVPGELFF.

The chain couples TRBV5-8 to TRBJ1-5; perhaps TRBD1 as D (5 bases). Trimming pared 2 bases from V and 2 bases from J, leaving 11 bases between. Germline values: CDR1 SGHTS, CDR2 YDEGEE. The CDR3 totals 15 residues. DNA of the CDR3: TGTGCCAGCAGCTTACGGGGGGTGCGCAATCAGCCCCAGCATTTT. This gives the protein CASSLRGVRNQPQHF.

The chain is built from TRBV30 and TRBJ2-6; 9 bases agree with TRBD1. The CDR3 runs to 18 residues. The junction had 11 bases not matched to a gene; V was cut back by 5 bases and J by 0 bases. Germline V lookup: CDR1 GTSNPN, CDR2 SVGIG (reference sequence). The CDR3 protein is CAWLTRTGVFSGANVLTF. The DNA of the CDR3 is TGTGCCTGGCTAACTCGGACAGGGGTTTTCTCTGGGGCCAACGTCCTGACTTTC.

The CDR3: CASRGGSQPQHF. The CDR3 nucleotides are TGTGCCAGCAGAGGGGGCAGTCAGCCCCAGCATTTT. This chain joins TRBV2 and TRBJ1-5; 7 bases fit TRBD1. CDR1 is SNHLY and CDR2 is FYNNEI in the germline V gene. There are 12 residues in the CDR3. The V and J ends lost 6 bases and 6 bases, in that order; junction bases with no gene match: 2.

The chain joins TRBV7-2 to TRBJ1-2, with 8 bases lining up with TRBD1. CDR1 and CDR2 (germline): SGHTA, FQGNSA. With 5 bases clipped from V and 5 bases from J, the junction kept 13 bases outside the gene matches. The CDR3 is made up of 16 amino acids. CDR3 amino acids: CASSPRGRPLGYGYTF. CDR3 coding DNA: TGTGCCAGCAGCCCCAGGGGGCGCCCCCTCGGATATGGCTACACCTTC. The full variable domain, its missing parts supplied by reference TRBV7-2 and TRBJ1-2, is GAGVSQSPSNKVTEKGKDVELRCDPISGHTALYWYRQSLGQGLEFLIYFQGNSAPDKSGLPSDRFSAERTGGSVSTLTIQRTQQEDSAVYLCASSPRGRPLGYGYTFGSGTRLTVV.

This clone appeared once. The V and J genes are TRBV7-9 and TRBJ2-4; 8 positions agree with TRBD1. The V gene's germline CDR1 is SEHNR and CDR2 FQNEAQ (reference sequence). There are 14 residues in the CDR3. The V gene end was trimmed by 4 bases and the J gene end by 5 bases; junction bases not matched to a gene: 4. The CDR3 protein is CASSYQGAENIQYF. CDR3 nucleotides: TGTGCCAGCAGCTACCAGGGGGCGGAAAACATTCAGTACTTC.

V usage is TRBV19 and J usage is TRBJ2-6, with D uncertain. Trimming removed 6 bases from V and 0 bases from J, with 6 bases in between. The CDR3 totals 14 residues. The germline V gene has CDR1 LNHDA and CDR2 SQIVND (reference sequence). The CDR3 nucleotides read TGTGCCAGTAGGGGCCTCTCTGGGGCCAACGTCCTGACTTTC. Protein sequence: CASRGLSGANVLTF.

This rearrangement joins TRBV18 to TRBJ2-4; possible D gene TRBD1, 6 bases. Germline V lookup: CDR1 KGHSH, CDR2 LQKENI. V was trimmed by 2 bases and J by 9 bases, leaving 14 bases between them. CDR3 length equals 14 residues. In DNA form, the CDR3 reads TGTGCCAGCTCACCAGGACAGTACAATTCCATTCAGTACTTC. This sequence encodes CASSPGQYNSIQYF.

The V call is TRBV12-3 or TRBV12-4, the J call TRBJ1-2; weak D call: TRBD1 (5 bases). CDR3 size: 12 residues. V was pared by 8 bases and J by 0 bases, with 7 bases between. The CDR3 loop is CASRGTNYGYTF. The CDR3 DNA follows: TGTGCCAGCCGGGGGACTAACTATGGCTACACCTTC.

This rearrangement joins TRBV29-1 to TRBJ1-1, with a possible D match to TRBD1 (5 bases). The germline CDR1 and CDR2 sequences are SQVTM and ANQGSEA. The ends were cut back, 6 bases at V and 5 bases at J, with 19 bases in the middle. CDR3 size: 14 residues. The CDR3 is CSVCPGFAETEAFF. The CDR3 DNA sequence: TGCAGCGTCTGCCCAGGGTTCGCGGAGACTGAAGCTTTCTTT.

The gene calls are TRBV5-1 and TRBJ2-2; perhaps TRBD2 as D (5 bases). The length of the CDR3 is 15 residues. CDR1 is SGHRS, CDR2 YFSETQ, per germline. V lost 4 bases, J lost 0 bases, and 10 bases lay in between. This CDR3 is CASSPSGTNTGELFF. In DNA, the CDR3 is TGCGCCAGCAGCCCTTCCGGGACGAACACCGGGGAGCTGTTTTTT.

In its sample, this clone was seen a few times. The chain is built from TRBV6-2 or TRBV6-3 and TRBJ2-7; TRBD2 aligns across 10 bases. The CDR3 length is 18 residues. V shed 6 bases, J shed 1 base, and the junction held 15 bases outside the gene matches. Germline V gene sequence: CDR1 MNHEY, CDR2 SVGEGT. In nucleotides, the CDR3 is TGTGCCAGCAGCCGTCCCGCCCTAGCGGGAGTTTCTTCCTACGAGCAGTACTTC. The encoded protein is CASSRPALAGVSSYEQYF.

Here the CDR3 reads CASSEGGVSGYTF. CDR3 in DNA: TGCGCCAGCAGCGAGGGAGGAGTATCAGGCTACACCTTC. This rearrangement joins TRBV5-1 to TRBJ1-2; unclear D gene. V lost 4 bases and J lost 8, with 15 bases in between. The CDR3 has 13 residues. Germline values: CDR1 SGHRS, CDR2 YFSETQ. Variable domain in full (rest from reference TRBV5-1 and TRBJ1-2): KAGVTQTPRYLIKTRGQQVTLSCSPISGHRSVSWYQQTPGQGLQFLFEYFSETQRNKGNFPGRFSGRQFSNSRSEMNVSTLELGDSALYLCASSEGGVSGYTFGSGTRLTVV.

The chain has TRBV30 and TRBJ2-3; D unclear. The V end was cut by 1 base, the J end by 6 bases, with 8 bases between. This CDR3 has 12 residues. In germline, CDR1 is GTSNPN, CDR2 SVGIG (reference sequence). Here the CDR3 DNA reads TGTGCCTGGAGTGCCCCCGCGGATACGCAGTATTTT. The encoded protein is CAWSAPADTQYF.

This chain connects TRBV7-6 to TRBJ2-3, with 10 bases that match TRBD2. The CDR3 has 15 amino acids. Per germline, CDR1 SGHVS and CDR2 FNYEAQ. V dropped 9 bases and J dropped 6; count of bases not matched to a gene: 12. CDR3 DNA: TGTGCCAGTTCTAGCGGGGGTAGCTCAGTTGATACGCAGTATTTT. Amino acid sequence: CASSSGGSSVDTQYF.

The rearrangement uses TRBV9 and TRBJ2-2, with 8 bases lining up with TRBD2. The CDR3 runs 17 residues. Germline CDR1 and CDR2: SGDLS and YYNGEE. J gave up 4 bases and V 4 bases, and 12 bases lay outside the gene matches. The CDR3 bases are TGTGCCAGCAGCTCCCACGGGCGGCGGGGGGTCACCGGGGAGCTGTTTTTT. Amino acids: CASSSHGRRGVTGELFF.

V and J are TRBV7-8 and TRBJ1-1; no firm D call. The germline V and J ends were trimmed by 3 bases and 0 bases, with 8 bases remaining between them. The V gene's germline CDR1 is SGHVS and CDR2 FQNEAQ. This CDR3 is 14 amino acids long. DNA for the CDR3: TGTGCCAGCAGCTTCCAAACAGTGAACACTGAAGCTTTCTTT. This encodes CASSFQTVNTEAFF.

V and J are TRBV30 and TRBJ1-5, with 7 bases identical to TRBD1. This CDR3 contains 17 residues. The germline CDR1 and CDR2 sequences are GTSNPN and SVGIG (reference sequence). V shed 1 base and J 9 bases; nucleotides not matched to a gene: 18. The CDR3 here is CAWSAGRLQGSPRPQHF. DNA for the CDR3: TGTGCCTGGAGTGCGGGGCGACTACAGGGGTCGCCGCGGCCCCAGCATTTT.